This T cell receptor beta chain emerged from a study of shared clonotypes between healthy human individuals. Overall study results and limits: Owing to a small donor count, the genetic and exposure-history diversity represented was limited. Memory subsets generally showed smaller estimated richness than naive subsets did.

As to this clone: Its antigen is as yet unknown.

Running of the assay took place at deep level. The DNA input per sorted-subset replicate PCR was about 220 ng, corresponding to some 33,000 T cell genomes. Sequenced by immunoSEQ multiplex PCR; TCRdb stores in-frame clones only, minus some. The sample shows roughly 1 million clones, around 74% of them seen only once. V was shortened by 2 bases and J by 2 bases, with 12 bases between the two germline ends. The CDR3 loop spans 15 amino acids. CDR1 and CDR2 from the germline V gene are LNHDA and SQIVND (reference sequence). The sequenced material came from memory CD4+ T cells sorted from blood. The subset: CD45RA-negative fraction. The clonotype comes from a man between 18 and 35 years old in good health. The V call is TRBV19, the J call TRBJ1-2; D gene uncertain. CDR3 protein: CASSISEVGNYGYTF. CDR3 in DNA: TGTGCCAGTAGTATAAGCGAGGTCGGAAACTATGGCTACACCTTC.